The rows below give T cell receptor beta chains drawn from one sample of a study of cytomegalovirus exposure and HLA in healthy donors. Sequencing used immunoSEQ multiplex PCR; TCRdb keeps in-frame clones, though not all of them. Found here are about 98,000 clones, approximately 82% of them singletons; the top ten hold roughly 2.6%. Sequences were obtained from PBMCs. All receptors derive from a man in his forties in good health and CMV-seronegative. The CDR3 runs from the conserved cysteine through the conserved F or W. The order of the fields is J gene, clone size, V gene, D gene, CDR3 protein, CDR3 DNA. D genes are given only for firm matches. Size is omitted from some rows. Given values are once, few, many or a class for expanded clones.

TRBJ1-2,NA,TRBV25-1,NA,CASSFQADYGGYTF,TGTGCCAGCAGTTTTCAGGCGGACTATGGGGGCTACACCTTC
TRBJ2-3,NA,TRBV30,TRBD2,CAWRPAGGTDTQYF,TGTGCCTGGAGACCAGCGGGGGGCACAGATACGCAGTATTTT
TRBJ2-5,NA,TRBV27,NA,CASSPGERRKETQYF,TGTGCCAGCAGCCCCGGGGAGCGGCGAAAAGAGACCCAGTACTTC
TRBJ2-7,once,TRBV15,NA,CATSRGQDYEQYF,TGTGCCACCAGCAGAGGACAGGACTACGAGCAGTACTTC
TRBJ2-3,once,TRBV13,NA,CASSSTEEGLITDTQYF,TGTGCCAGCAGCTCCACAGAAGAGGGACTTATCACGGATACGCAGTATTTT
TRBJ1-5,NA,TRBV28,NA,CASSFFGRGGNQPQHF,TGTGCCAGCAGTTTTTTTGGCAGGGGAGGCAATCAGCCCCAGCATTTT
TRBJ2-1,few,TRBV25-1,TRBD1,CASSADRVYYNEQFF,TGTGCCAGCAGTGCCGACAGGGTTTACTACAATGAGCAGTTCTTC
TRBJ2-1,NA,TRBV5-1,NA,CASSLRGPSSYNEQFF,TGCGCCAGCAGCTTGAGGGGCCCGAGCTCCTACAATGAGCAGTTCTTC
TRBJ2-7,NA,TRBV6-5,TRBD2,CACSRPRAGRNEQYF,TGTGCCTGCTCGAGGCCCCGAGCGGGGAGAAACGAGCAGTACTTC
TRBJ1-1,NA,TRBV7-9,NA,CASSADRRSIEAFF,TGTGCCAGCAGCGCGGATAGACGGTCTATTGAAGCTTTCTTT
TRBJ2-7,NA,TRBV13,TRBD1,CASSIHRGASYEQYF,TGTGCCAGCAGCATTCACAGGGGAGCTAGCTACGAGCAGTACTTC
TRBJ1-6,NA,TRBV5-1,NA,CASSPNNSPLHF,TGCGCCAGCTCTCCTAATAATTCACCCCTCCACTTT
TRBJ1-1,few,TRBV18,NA,CASSPGRVNTEAFF,TGTGCCAGCTCACCGGGCAGGGTGAACACTGAAGCTTTCTTT
TRBJ1-1,NA,TRBV30,TRBD1,CASYTPPGQEAFF,TGTGCCTCCTATACACCCCCGGGACAGGAAGCTTTCTTT
TRBJ1-2,NA,TRBV19,TRBD1,CASSVMTGLVGGYTF,TGTGCCAGTAGTGTAATGACAGGGCTAGTAGGTGGCTACACCTTC